What follows is one T cell receptor (beta chain) and its context. The target antigen is unknown. Vbeta (60) and Jbeta (13) primers were used in the PCR. Assay used: immunoSEQ multiplex PCR; TCRdb lists only in-frame clones, some missing. The sample has some 140,000 clones; roughly 73% are singletons. This specimen comes from a study of cytomegalovirus exposure and HLA in healthy donors. Notes on the study in general: The authors later found most CMV-associated TCR beta chains appeared HLA-restricted.

Trimming left V 6 bases short and J 5 bases short, with 7 bases between. Looked up from germline, CDR1 is MDHEN and CDR2 is SYDVKM. The CDR3 runs 11 residues. Likely unrecorded immune exposures existed in these nominally healthy donors. This receptor was taken from a woman between 40 and 50 years old in good health and CMV-seronegative. The sample taken for sequencing was PBMCs. This chain joins TRBV28 and TRBJ1-2; D is perhaps TRBD1 (5 bases). Written as DNA, the CDR3 is TGTGCCAGCAGCAGGGATTATGGCTACACCTTC. Protein sequence: CASSRDYGYTF.